One and the same sample provided the 13 T cell receptor beta chains below, sequenced in a study of blood T cell repertoires in COVID-19. The method was immunoSEQ multiplex PCR; TCRdb's version includes in-frame clones alone and lacks a portion of them. The sample has approximately 230,000 clones; 75% to 95% are singletons. Source material: PBMCs or T cells enriched from blood (not recorded which). The receptor set was obtained from a woman aged 18-29 years who had recovered from COVID-19.

V and J are TRBV4-1 and TRBJ1-6, with 10 bases fitting TRBD1. Germline V gene data show CDR1 as MGHRA and CDR2 as YSYEKL. This CDR3 comprises 17 residues. V shed 4 bases and J 7 bases; nucleotides not matched to a gene: 10. The CDR3 DNA reads as TGCGCCAGCAGCCCAAAAATCCCGGGACAGGGGAATTCACCCCTCCACTTT. It is translated as CASSPKIPGQGNSPLHF.

Comments on this clone: Other nucleotide sequences in the sample specify the same CDR3. V usage is TRBV18 and J usage is TRBJ1-1; possibly TRBD1 for D (5 bases). This CDR3 region has 13 residues. Per germline, CDR1 KGHSH and CDR2 LQKENI. Trimming shortened V by 6 bases and J by 0 bases, and 8 bases separated the two germline ends. The CDR3 nucleotides read TGTGCCAGCTCGGGGGGGATGAACACTGAAGCTTTCTTT. Translated, it gives CASSGGMNTEAFF.

The V gene is TRBV5-4, the J gene TRBJ1-6, with D possibly TRBD1 on 6 matching bases. CDR3 length: 15 residues. Germline values: CDR1 SGHNT, CDR2 YYREEE (reference sequence). Trimming shortened V by 10 bases and J by 7 bases, and 21 bases separated the two germline ends. Here the CDR3 reads CASSLGGRENSPLHF. CDR3 sequence (DNA): TGTGCCTCAAGCTTGGGGGGCAGGGAAAATTCACCCCTCCACTTT.

This chain links TRBV5-1 with TRBJ1-1, with 10 bases identical to TRBD1. CDR1 and CDR2 (germline): SGHRS, YFSETQ. The CDR3 covers 19 residues. The V gene end was trimmed by 2 bases and the J gene end by 0 bases; junction bases not matched to a gene: 13. The DNA of the CDR3 is TGCGCCAGCAGCTTCCAGATGGGACAGGGGCGAAGAATGAACACTGAAGCTTTCTTT. Translated: CASSFQMGQGRRMNTEAFF.

The genes are TRBV28 and TRBJ1-2; 10 nucleotides match TRBD1. The CDR3 length is 15 residues. V shed 3 bases and J 7 bases; nucleotides not matched to a gene: 8. Germline V gene sequence: CDR1 MDHEN, CDR2 SYDVKM. CDR3 nucleotides: TGTGCCAGCAGTTTTTCCGGGACAGGGGCCGGTGGCTACACCTTC. This encodes CASSFSGTGAGGYTF.

The chain uses TRBV13 and TRBJ1-2, with D hard to call. CDR3 length equals 13 residues. V was pared by 1 base and J by 8 bases, with 11 bases between. The germline V gene has CDR1 PRHDT and CDR2 FYEKMQ (reference sequence). This CDR3 is CASSLAGRGGYTF. The CDR3 nucleotides are TGTGCCAGCAGCTTAGCGGGGAGAGGGGGCTACACCTTC.

This sequence joins TRBV2 and TRBJ2-7, with 10 bases identical to TRBD1. Germline lookup yields CDR1 SNHLY and CDR2 FYNNEI. Germline trimming cut 4 bases from V and 4 bases from J; bases unmatched to any gene: 4. This CDR3 has 14 residues. The CDR3 protein is CASSAGTGAYEQYF. CDR3 DNA: TGTGCCAGCAGTGCCGGGACAGGGGCATACGAGCAGTACTTC. Supplemented by reference TRBV2 and TRBJ2-7, the full variable domain reads EPEVTQTPSHQVTQMGQEVILRCVPISNHLYFYWYRQILGQKVEFLVSFYNNEISEKSEIFDDQFSVERPDGSNFTLKIRSTKLEDSAMYFCASSAGTGAYEQYFGPGTRLTVT.

The chain couples TRBV5-1 to TRBJ2-1, with 7 bases lining up with TRBD1. This CDR3 is 13 amino acids long. J lost 7 bases, V lost 2 bases, and 3 bases had no gene match. Germline CDR1 reads SGHRS; CDR2 reads YFSETQ. This CDR3 reads CASSFTGENEQFF. CDR3 in DNA: TGCGCCAGCAGCTTTACAGGGGAGAATGAGCAGTTCTTC.

The V call is TRBV19, the J call TRBJ1-5, with 8 bases matching TRBD1. J gave up 1 base and V 7 bases, and 6 bases lay outside the gene matches. The V gene's germline CDR1 is LNHDA and CDR2 SQIVND (reference sequence). CDR3 size: 15 residues. This chain's CDR3 is CASIRGQGSNQPQHF. The CDR3 coding sequence is TGTGCCAGTATTAGAGGACAGGGAAGCAATCAGCCCCAGCATTTT. Full variable domain (remainder filled in from reference TRBV19 and TRBJ1-5): DGGITQSPKYLFRKEGQNVTLSCEQNLNHDAMYWYRQDPGQGLRLIYYSQIVNDFQKGDIAEGYSVSREKKESFPLTVTSAQKNPTAFYLCASIRGQGSNQPQHFGDGTRLSIL.

The J gene is TRBJ1-5, the V gene TRBV7-9; 7 nucleotides agree with TRBD1. This CDR3 spans 15 amino acids. Germline loops: CDR1 SEHNR, CDR2 FQNEAQ (reference sequence). The V and J ends lost 5 bases and 5 bases, in that order; junction bases with no gene match: 9. The CDR3 region has the DNA TGTGCCAGCAGCCCAACAGGGGACCTTTATCAGCCCCAGCATTTT. Translating it yields CASSPTGDLYQPQHF.

This clone was observed a single time. The rearrangement links TRBV5-4 to TRBJ1-1; perhaps TRBD1 as D (6 bases). V was clipped by 10 bases and J by 0 bases, with 16 bases between them. There are 14 residues in the CDR3. CDR1 and CDR2 (germline): SGHNT, YYREEE (reference sequence). The CDR3 spells CACQRGYMNTEAFF. As DNA, the CDR3 is TGTGCCTGCCAGAGGGGGTATATGAACACTGAAGCTTTCTTT.

The CDR3 region is CASSLGQATNEKLFF. DNA for the CDR3: TGTGCCAGCAGTTTAGGACAGGCAACTAATGAAAAACTGTTTTTT. The chain couples TRBV28 to TRBJ1-4, with TRBD1 identical over 7 bases. Germline V gene sequence: CDR1 MDHEN, CDR2 SYDVKM. This CDR3 is built from 15 residues. Trimming took 2 bases from V and 0 from J; bases not matched to a gene: 0. The variable domain in full, completed from reference TRBV28 and TRBJ1-4, reads DVKVTQSSRYLVKRTGEKVFLECVQDMDHENMFWYRQDPGLGLRLIYFSYDVKMKEKGDIPEGYSVSREKKERFSLILESASTNQTSMYLCASSLGQATNEKLFFGSGTQLSVL.

The chain carries TRBV27 and TRBJ1-1, with no clear D. The ends were cut back, 6 bases at V and 1 base at J, with 9 bases in the middle. From germline, CDR1 is MNHEY and CDR2 SMNVEV (reference sequence). The CDR3 has 13 amino acids. The CDR3 coding sequence is TGTGCCAGCAGCCTCGTCGGGAACACTGAAGCTTTCTTT. Its translation: CASSLVGNTEAFF.